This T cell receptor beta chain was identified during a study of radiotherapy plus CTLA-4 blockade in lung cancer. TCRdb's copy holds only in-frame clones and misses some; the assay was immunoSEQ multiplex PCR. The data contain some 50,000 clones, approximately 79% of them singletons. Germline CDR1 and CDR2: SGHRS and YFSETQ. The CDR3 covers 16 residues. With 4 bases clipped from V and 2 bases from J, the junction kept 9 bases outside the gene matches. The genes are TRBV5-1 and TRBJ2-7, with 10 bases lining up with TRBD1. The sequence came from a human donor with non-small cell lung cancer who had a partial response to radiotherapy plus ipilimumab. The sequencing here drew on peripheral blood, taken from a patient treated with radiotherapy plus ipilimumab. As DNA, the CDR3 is TGCGCCAGCAGCCCCGTTTGGGACAGGGGAACCTACGAGCAGTACTTC. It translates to CASSPVWDRGTYEQYF. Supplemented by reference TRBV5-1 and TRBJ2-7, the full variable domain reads KAGVTQTPRYLIKTRGQQVTLSCSPISGHRSVSWYQQTPGQGLQFLFEYFSETQRNKGNFPGRFSGRQFSNSRSEMNVSTLELGDSALYLCASSPVWDRGTYEQYFGPGTRLTVT.